This T cell receptor beta chain was identified during a study of cytomegalovirus exposure and HLA in healthy donors (dated 2017 in TCRdb). With respect to the entire study: According to a later analysis, the roughly 120 validation repertoires were produced on the same platform as the approximately 600 repertoires of the first cohort. The aim of the study was to test whether cataloging public T cell receptors could identify signatures of past pathogen exposure. Besides the first cohort of roughly 640 subjects, a separate validation cohort made up of 120 or so different subjects was used. To predict cytomegalovirus infection status, the study combined high-throughput TCR immunosequencing, statistical association of individual TCRs with disease status, and machine learning.

Donors formed part of the validation cohort, which comprised over a hundred subjects and was distinct from the first cohort of several hundred subjects. What the authors observed across the whole study: Most TCR sequences were observed very rarely across donors, whereas some public TCRs were present in many individuals. In the study, 164 TCR beta chains were listed as associated with cytomegalovirus. In both the original and validation cohorts, the classifier was reported to diagnose cytomegalovirus status with high specificity and sensitivity. In vitro tests confirmed that a few of the cytomegalovirus-associated TCR beta chains recognize cytomegalovirus antigens. The authors suggested that the approach could potentially be extended to other disease states and immunological phenotypes. A later analysis had no HLA typing for the validation cohort, so co-occurrence there was scored across all 130 or so repertoires. In a later analysis, TCRs clustered in the first cohort were found to also tend to co-occur in the 130 or so validation repertoires, with approximately 93% of cluster scores above 0.

For this clone: The antigen it binds to is not known. No base qualities exist here, and no much larger clone lies one base off it.

The library was generated by the immunoSEQ multiplex PCR assay. The authors processed their data as follows. A statistical classification framework was built to diagnose cytomegalovirus status from the catalog of TCR beta chain sequences. Drawn from immuneACCESS, this table holds only the in-frame rearrangements with V and J called that TCRdb kept. Clones are partly lost; checked studies trace under half to an unresolved V gene and leave the rest unexplained. Clone size and the V and J calls come from that table; the DNA yielded D and trimming. This sample lists a few hundred thousand clones; approximately 90% were detected once. Roughly 0.75% of the sample rests with the top ten. This TCR was recovered from a woman under 30 in good health and CMV-seronegative. The sample taken for sequencing was PBMCs.

The CDR3: CASSPYGDPKTEAFF. The base sequence is TGTGCCAGCAGTCCGTACGGGGATCCTAAGACTGAAGCTTTCTTT. The rearranged segments are TRBV6-5 and TRBJ1-1; no confident D gene assignment can be made. The germline V gene sets CDR1 to MNHEY and CDR2 to SVGAGI. From its cysteine to its phenylalanine, the CDR3 spans 15 amino acids. This entry keeps only the CDR3 DNA: 45 bases, framed from base 1. Trimming takes 5 bases from V and 5 bases from J, and the germline ends sit 18 bases apart.